These 29 T cell receptor beta chains were sequenced from one sample in a study of technical replicates of blood from a handful of donors. Generated by immunoSEQ multiplex PCR, the TCRdb table keeps only in-frame clones and is missing some. Of about 78,000 clones in the sample, roughly 93% were seen once. The sequencing input was T cells isolated from PBMCs. All receptors derive from a human donor in good health.

The chain employs TRBV28 and TRBJ1-5, with a tentative D call TRBD1 (6 bases). From germline, CDR1 is MDHEN and CDR2 SYDVKM. CDR3 length: 19 residues. With 6 bases removed from V and 3 bases from J, the gap between germline ends came to 27 bases. CDR3 coding DNA: TGTGCCAGCAGGGCGGGACTTAAGGGGGGGGTTCCTAACAATCAGCCCCAGCATTTT. It encodes CASRAGLKGGVPNNQPQHF.

V and J are TRBV2 and TRBJ2-4, with 9 bases fitting TRBD2. The CDR3 contains 18 residues. Trimming took 2 bases from V and 6 from J; bases not matched to a gene: 14. Germline V CDR1 and CDR2: SNHLY, FYNNEI. CDR3 DNA sequence: TGTGCCAGCAGTGAATTGCGGGAGGGCCGGGGGGAAAGAAACATTCAGTACTTC. This gives the protein CASSELREGRGERNIQYF.

This chain uses TRBV23-1 with TRBJ2-7, with D possibly TRBD1 on 6 matching bases. TRBV23-1 is an ORF, with its function uncertain. V lost 0 bases to trimming and J lost 2 bases, with 29 bases between them. This CDR3 has 21 residues. CDR3 nucleotides: TGCGCCAGCAGTCAATCGAGCTCGGGACAAATTCAGAGCAGGGTACCCTACGAGCAGTACTTC. Protein: CASSQSSSGQIQSRVPYEQYF.

V usage is TRBV7-9 and J usage is TRBJ2-1, with TRBD1 identical over 10 bases. CDR1 is SEHNR and CDR2 is FQNEAQ in the germline V gene (reference sequence). This CDR3 contains 15 residues. After removal of 6 bases from V and 9 bases from J, the junction contained 11 bases not matched to a gene. The CDR3 DNA reads as TGTGCCAGCAGTAATCGACAGGGGGCTAAGGGTGAGCAGTTCTTC. It specifies CASSNRQGAKGEQFF.

The CDR3 protein is CASISGNEQFF. The CDR3 region has the DNA TGTGCCAGCATATCCGGCAATGAGCAGTTCTTC. The chain joins TRBV2 to TRBJ2-1, with D unclear. Germline CDR1 reads SNHLY; CDR2 reads FYNNEI. CDR3 length: 11 amino acids. Trimming pared 7 bases from V and 6 bases from J, leaving 7 bases between.

This chain links TRBV5-1 with TRBJ2-2; D call uncertain. The germline V and J ends were trimmed by 0 bases and 0 bases, with 6 bases remaining between them. The CDR3 is 15 amino acids. CDR1 and CDR2 (germline): SGHRS, YFSETQ. The CDR3 DNA sequence: TGCGCCAGCAGCTTGGCGAGCCCGAACACCGGGGAGCTGTTTTTT. This encodes CASSLASPNTGELFF.

The CDR3 sequence is CASSVPGTGVNQPQHF. In nucleotides, the CDR3 is TGTGCCAGTAGTGTCCCCGGGACAGGGGTCAATCAGCCCCAGCATTTT. V gene TRBV19 combines with J gene TRBJ1-5, with TRBD1 identical over 10 bases. Looked up from germline, CDR1 is LNHDA and CDR2 is SQIVND (reference sequence). This CDR3 has 16 amino acids. With 5 bases clipped from V and 3 bases from J, the junction kept 7 bases outside the gene matches. The complete variable domain, with remaining parts taken from reference TRBV19 and TRBJ1-5, reads DGGITQSPKYLFRKEGQNVTLSCEQNLNHDAMYWYRQDPGQGLRLIYYSQIVNDFQKGDIAEGYSVSREKKESFPLTVTSAQKNPTAFYLCASSVPGTGVNQPQHFGDGTRLSIL.

The chain has TRBV6-6 and TRBJ1-2; D ambiguous. This CDR3 is built from 13 residues. Trimming left V 11 bases short and J 4 bases short, with 17 bases between. Per the germline V gene, CDR1 is MNHNY and CDR2 is SVGAGI (reference sequence). The CDR3 region has the DNA TGTGCCGGAGCGAAGGAACCGTTCTATGGCTACACCTTC. Its protein product is CAGAKEPFYGYTF.

The chain links TRBV4-2 to TRBJ2-5, with TRBD2 matching over 14 bases. Trimming at V came to 1 base and at J to 3 bases, leaving 4 bases not matched to a gene. Germline CDR1 LGHNA, CDR2 YNFKEQ. The CDR3 totals 17 residues. The CDR3 nucleotides read TGTGCCAGCAGCCAAGCACCGGGACTAGCGGGAGAAGAGACCCAGTACTTC. This sequence encodes CASSQAPGLAGEETQYF.

The rearrangement links TRBV7-2 to TRBJ2-1, with D perhaps matching TRBD1 (6 bases). The CDR3 has 14 residues. Per the germline V gene, CDR1 is SGHTA and CDR2 is FQGNSA. V lost 7 bases and J 0 bases, leaving 10 bases between the germline ends. CDR3 DNA sequence: TGTGCCAGCAATCAGGGGTACTCCTACAATGAGCAGTTCTTC. It is translated as CASNQGYSYNEQFF. Combining the CDR3 with reference TRBV7-2 and TRBJ2-1 gives the whole variable domain GAGVSQSPSNKVTEKGKDVELRCDPISGHTALYWYRQSLGQGLEFLIYFQGNSAPDKSGLPSDRFSAERTGGSVSTLTIQRTQQEDSAVYLCASNQGYSYNEQFFGPGTRLTVL.

V is TRBV19 and J is TRBJ1-5; TRBD1 aligns across 8 bases. This CDR3 comprises 15 residues. J gave up 2 bases and V 7 bases, and 7 bases lay outside the gene matches. The germline CDR1 and CDR2 sequences are LNHDA and SQIVND (reference sequence). This CDR3 is CASKVDREGNQPQHF. The CDR3 DNA reads as TGTGCCAGTAAAGTGGACAGGGAAGGCAATCAGCCCCAGCATTTT.

CDR3 in amino acids: CASSIDSTGGEMRGYTF. In DNA, the CDR3 is TGTGCCAGCAGTATTGACTCTACAGGGGGCGAAATGAGAGGCTACACCTTC. V and J are TRBV27 and TRBJ1-2, with TRBD1 matching 9 bases. The length of the CDR3 is 17 residues. CDR1 is MNHEY and CDR2 is SMNVEV in the germline V gene (reference sequence). With V trimmed by 5 bases and J by 8 bases, 18 bases remained unmatched.

This chain links TRBV27 with TRBJ2-1, with 9 positions matching TRBD1. The V gene's germline CDR1 is MNHEY and CDR2 SMNVEV (reference sequence). The junction had 10 bases not matched to a gene; V was cut back by 5 bases and J by 8 bases. There are 15 residues in the CDR3. CDR3 nucleotide sequence: TGTGCCAGCAGTGTAGGGACAGGGAGGGCCGATGAGCAGTTCTTC. The encoded protein is CASSVGTGRADEQFF.

The chain is built from TRBV19 and TRBJ1-1, with a possible D match to TRBD1 (6 bases). Trimming removed 5 bases from V and 3 bases from J, with 10 bases in between. Per the germline V gene, CDR1 is LNHDA and CDR2 is SQIVND (reference sequence). The CDR3 sequence is 13 residues long. The CDR3 coding sequence is TGTGCCAGTAGTGGAGGACAGTACACTGAAGCTTTCTTT. Translating gives CASSGGQYTEAFF.

This chain links TRBV10-2 with TRBJ2-7; 8 bases agree with TRBD2. The germline V gene has CDR1 WSHSY and CDR2 SAAADI. The V gene end was trimmed by 4 bases and the J gene end by 6 bases; junction bases not matched to a gene: 5. This CDR3 has 13 residues. Here the CDR3 DNA reads TGCGCCAGCAGTGGCGGGAGGAATAGCGAGCAGTACTTC. This encodes CASSGGRNSEQYF.

The chain recombines TRBV30 with TRBJ1-2; the D gene is possibly TRBD1 (5 bases). Germline lookup yields CDR1 GTSNPN and CDR2 SVGIG (reference sequence). V lost 7 bases to trimming and J lost 4 bases, with 16 bases between them. This CDR3 has 13 amino acids. CDR3 loop: CAFHSGDSYGYTF. The CDR3 bases are TGTGCCTTCCACTCGGGGGACTCCTATGGCTACACCTTC. Together with reference TRBV30 and TRBJ1-2, the CDR3 gives the full variable domain: SQTIHQWPATLVQPVGSPLSLECTVEGTSNPNLYWYRQAAGRGLQLLFYSVGIGQISSEVPQNLSASRPQDRQFILSSKKLLLSDSGFYLCAFHSGDSYGYTFGSGTRLTVV.

This sequence joins TRBV27 and TRBJ2-3; TRBD1 agrees at 8 bases. V shed 7 bases, J shed 1 base, and the junction held 10 bases outside the gene matches. Germline V lookup: CDR1 MNHEY, CDR2 SMNVEV (reference sequence). The CDR3 spans 16 residues. The CDR3 region is CASKITRGQGTDTQYF. The CDR3 bases are TGTGCCAGCAAAATAACGCGGGGACAGGGCACAGATACGCAGTATTTT.

This clone was recorded once. The gene calls are TRBV27 and TRBJ2-3; D possibly corresponds to TRBD2 (6 bases). Germline CDR1 is MNHEY and CDR2 is SMNVEV (reference sequence). The CDR3 has 12 residues. V dropped 6 bases and J dropped 6 bases, with 10 bases sitting between them. CDR3 residues: CASSQRGDTQYF. CDR3 DNA: TGTGCCAGCAGCCAACGGGGGGATACGCAGTATTTT.

The CDR3 protein is CASSEPSGRPLGQYF. The CDR3 region has the DNA TGTGCCAGCAGTGAACCCAGCGGTCGACCTCTCGGGCAGTATTTT. This sequence joins TRBV2 and TRBJ2-3, with a possible D match to TRBD2 (5 bases). CDR1 SNHLY and CDR2 FYNNEI come from the germline V gene. V gave up 2 bases and J gave up 11 bases, with 20 bases separating them. CDR3 length: 15 residues.

The chain is built from TRBV10-2 and TRBJ1-2; D ambiguous. CDR1 and CDR2 (germline): WSHSY, SAAADI. The CDR3 runs 12 residues. Between the trimmed V and J ends, which lost 3 bases and 4 bases, there was a span of 6 bases. Here the CDR3 DNA reads TGCGCCAGCAGTGAACAGCTCTATGGCTACACCTTC. This sequence encodes CASSEQLYGYTF.

As DNA, the CDR3 is TGTGCCAGCGGGGAGGACACAGGGGCTGAAGCTTTCTTT. Protein: CASGEDTGAEAFF. The genes are TRBV27 and TRBJ1-1, with 7 bases aligning to TRBD1. This CDR3 is 13 amino acids long. CDR1 MNHEY and CDR2 SMNVEV come from the germline V gene (reference sequence). Trimming removed 8 bases from V and 6 bases from J; junction bases left unmatched: 9.

The rearrangement joins TRBV5-1 to TRBJ2-3, with 10 bases fitting TRBD2. The CDR3 has 16 amino acids. From germline, CDR1 is SGHRS and CDR2 YFSETQ. V lost 1 base, J lost 2 bases, and 4 bases stayed unmatched. CDR3 protein: CASSLWTSGLTDTQYF. The CDR3 nucleotides are TGCGCCAGCAGCTTGTGGACTAGCGGACTCACAGATACGCAGTATTTT. Complete variable domain (other parts from reference TRBV5-1 and TRBJ2-3): KAGVTQTPRYLIKTRGQQVTLSCSPISGHRSVSWYQQTPGQGLQFLFEYFSETQRNKGNFPGRFSGRQFSNSRSEMNVSTLELGDSALYLCASSLWTSGLTDTQYFGPGTRLTVL.

Only one count was recorded for this clone. This chain uses TRBV4-2 with TRBJ2-7, with TRBD1 identical over 7 bases. The CDR3 runs to 16 residues. Germline V gene sequence: CDR1 LGHNA, CDR2 YNFKEQ. The trim removed 0 bases at V and 4 bases at J, leaving 9 bases unmatched. CDR3 residues: CASSQEPTGFRYEQYF. CDR3 sequence (DNA): TGTGCCAGCAGCCAAGAGCCGACAGGGTTTCGGTACGAGCAGTACTTC.

V gene TRBV11-3 combines with J gene TRBJ2-7, with TRBD2 matching over 7 bases. V trimming: 1 base; J trimming: 4 bases; junction bases outside the gene matches: 7. Germline values: CDR1 SGHNT, CDR2 YENEEA. This CDR3 has 15 residues. The CDR3 loop is CASSLAGGDVYEQYF. Written as DNA, the CDR3 is TGTGCCAGCAGCTTAGCGGGGGGAGACGTTTACGAGCAGTACTTC.

The chain couples TRBV27 to TRBJ1-2, with D maybe TRBD1 (6 bases). The V and J ends lost 8 bases and 7 bases respectively, with 17 bases between them. Looked up from germline, CDR1 is MNHEY and CDR2 is SMNVEV (reference sequence). CDR3 length equals 13 residues. CDR3 DNA: TGTGCCAGCTTCCAGGCGGGGGGCCGTGGCTACACCTTC. Protein product: CASFQAGGRGYTF.

This clone has a handful of counts. The chain combines TRBV9 with TRBJ2-2; tentatively, D is TRBD1 (6 bases). The germline V gene encodes CDR1 SGDLS and CDR2 YYNGEE. The V end lost 4 bases, the J end lost 7 bases, and 17 bases lay between the germline ends. The CDR3 runs 15 residues. CDR3 residues: CASSNRWGPDGELFF. DNA for the CDR3: TGTGCCAGCAGCAACCGATGGGGGCCGGACGGGGAGCTGTTTTTT.

Here the CDR3 reads CASSVGGAGSSYEQYF. In nucleotides, the CDR3 is TGTGCCAGCAGCGTAGGGGGAGCGGGGTCATCCTACGAGCAGTACTTC. The chain uses TRBV9 and TRBJ2-7; TRBD2 matches at 7 bases. J lost 1 base, V lost 0 bases, and 7 bases had no gene match. This CDR3 region has 16 residues. In germline, CDR1 is SGDLS, CDR2 YYNGEE. The full variable domain, rest sourced from reference TRBV9 and TRBJ2-7, is DSGVTQTPKHLITATGQRVTLRCSPRSGDLSVYWYQQSLDQGLQFLIQYYNGEERAKGNILERFSAQQFPDLHSELNLSSLELGDSALYFCASSVGGAGSSYEQYFGPGTRLTVT.

The chain is built from TRBV14 and TRBJ2-2; 10 bases fit TRBD2. J was trimmed by 4 bases and V by 0 bases; bases with no gene match: 8. Germline CDR1 is SGHDN and CDR2 is FVKESK. The CDR3 contains 18 residues. The CDR3 DNA reads TGTGCCAGCAGCCAAGATCGTTGGGGACTAGCGTTCACCGGGGAGCTGTTTTTT. Protein: CASSQDRWGLAFTGELFF.

This chain uses TRBV28 with TRBJ2-3; 10 bases are a match to TRBD2. The CDR3 contains 17 residues. J gave up 0 bases and V 2 bases, and 5 bases lay outside the gene matches. Germline V gene lookup returns CDR1 MDHEN and CDR2 SYDVKM. The CDR3 loop is CASSLLGSGRSTDTQYF. For the CDR3, the DNA is TGTGCCAGCAGTTTACTCGGTAGCGGGAGGAGCACAGATACGCAGTATTTT.